This entry is about one T cell receptor beta chain. These data belong to a study of blood T cell repertoires in COVID-19. Overall study: Sources were T cells, B-cell-depleted T cells, or PBMCs; the material itself was cDNA or gDNA.

The CDR3 extends over 15 amino acids. Germline V lookup: CDR1 MDHEN, CDR2 SYDVKM. V was clipped by 7 bases and J by 8 bases, with 23 bases between them. The authors' processing: Amplification of reference gene primers provided the estimated nucleated cell counts. Method: immunoSEQ multiplex PCR; TCRdb's copy keeps in-frame clones and lacks some. The V and J calls and the clone size are those of that table, but D and trimming were determined from the DNA. The sample consists of 180,000 or so clones, nearly 80% of them appearing once. Sequenced: PBMCs or T cells enriched from blood (not recorded which). The receptor comes from a man aged 60 to 69 who had been exposed to COVID-19. The V call is TRBV28, the J call TRBJ1-2; D remains unclear. In DNA, the CDR3 is TGTGCCAGCACCGACGGAGGTGTCCAGACGGGGGGCTACACCTTC. The encoded protein is CASTDGGVQTGGYTF.